This note documents a single T cell receptor beta chain sequence. Per the original data handling: Amplified reference gene primers provided the basis for estimating nucleated cell counts. The protocol was immunoSEQ multiplex PCR, while the TCRdb copy is restricted to in-frame clones and leaves out a portion. V and J calls and clone size are copied from that table; D and trimming were computed from the DNA. The repertoire holds some 180,000 clones, with 70% to 90% as singletons. The source of the sample is a study of blood T cell repertoires in COVID-19. As for the study in general: Acute-phase and convalescent COVID-19 samples originated in the United States, Italy and Spain. Sources were T cells, B-cell-depleted T cells, or PBMCs; the material itself was cDNA or gDNA.

Seattle participants joined during active infection and were tracked over time. The CDR3 length is 15 residues. Germline lookup yields CDR1 SGHDT and CDR2 YYEEEE. V shed 2 bases and J 5 bases; nucleotides not matched to a gene: 5. Sequencing was carried out using peripheral blood. This TCR was sampled from a man between 45 and 60 years old with COVID-19, enrolled during active disease. The chain recombines TRBV5-6 with TRBJ2-5, with 11 bases matching TRBD1. The CDR3 protein is CASSLTRDRGETQYF. As DNA, the CDR3 is TGTGCCAGCAGCTTAACTCGGGACAGGGGGGAGACCCAGTACTTC.